One and the same sample provided the 10 T cell receptor beta chains below, sequenced in a study of identical twins. TCRdb re-derived calls from the 5' RACE reads in MiXCR, one entry per CDR3 protein. This sample has hundreds of thousands of distinct CDR3 sequences; 10% to 15% occur once, and the top ten carry around 1.5%. These data are also associated with another study on yellow fever vaccine responses in identical twins.

Sequences were obtained from PBMCs. The receptors come from a woman in her late teens or twenties in good health.

There are many counts of this clonotype. The rearrangement links TRBV6-1 to TRBJ1-5; weak D call: TRBD1 (6 bases). V lost 4 bases, J lost 7 bases, and 20 bases lay in between. This CDR3 is 16 amino acids long. The germline V gene encodes CDR1 MNHNS and CDR2 SASEGT. CDR3 in amino acids: CASSGKTGTLKQPQHF. The CDR3 DNA follows: TGTGCCAGCAGTGGAAAGACCGGGACATTGAAACAGCCCCAGCATTTT.

This clonotype has a handful of counts. The chain employs TRBV7-8 and TRBJ2-2; a weak D match, TRBD1 (5 bases). The CDR3 has 16 amino acids. The V gene lost 2 bases and the J gene lost 1 base, with 11 bases spanning the gap. The germline gives CDR1 SGHVS, CDR2 FQNEAQ. CDR3 coding DNA: TGTGCCAGCAGCTTAATGAGCAGGGTGAACACCGGGGAGCTGTTTTTT. It translates to CASSLMSRVNTGELFF. The full variable domain, rest sourced from reference TRBV7-8 and TRBJ2-2, is GAGVSQSPRYKVAKRGQDVALRCDPISGHVSLFWYQQALGQGPEFLTYFQNEAQLDKSGLPSDRFFAERPEGSVSTLKIQRTQQEDSAVYLCASSLMSRVNTGELFFGEGSRLTVL.

The V gene is TRBV20-1, the J gene TRBJ2-3; 11 bases map to TRBD2. The ends lost 6 bases at V and 0 bases at J; junction bases unmatched: 14. This CDR3 region has 18 residues. The germline gives CDR1 DFQATT, CDR2 SNEGSKA (reference sequence). CDR3 protein: CSATKLAGDSPSTDTQYF. The CDR3 coding sequence is TGCAGTGCCACGAAACTAGCGGGAGATTCCCCTAGCACAGATACGCAGTATTTT.

This clonotype has just a few counts. The chain has TRBV11-3 and TRBJ2-7; 8 nucleotides agree with TRBD1. V was pared by 5 bases and J by 7 bases, with 10 bases of the junction left unmatched. The germline V gene encodes CDR1 SGHNT and CDR2 YENEEA. This CDR3 has 14 amino acids. The chain's CDR3 is CASSPRTGRSEQYF. DNA of the CDR3: TGTGCCAGCAGCCCCCGGACAGGGCGAAGTGAGCAGTACTTC.

This clonotype appeared a few times. The chain links TRBV20-1 to TRBJ2-7; possibly TRBD2 for D (6 bases). CDR1 DFQATT and CDR2 SNEGSKA come from the germline V gene (reference sequence). The CDR3 is 13 residues long. The V gene lost 3 bases and the J gene lost 4 bases, with 13 bases spanning the gap. The CDR3 loop is CSASPPGAYEQYV. DNA of the CDR3: TGCAGTGCTAGTCCCCCGGGAGCTTACGAGCAGTACGTC.

This clonotype came up a few times. J is TRBJ2-2 and V is TRBV10-1; 8 positions agree with TRBD1. The CDR3 runs to 14 residues. The V and J ends lost 6 bases and 4 bases, in that order; junction bases with no gene match: 4. Germline V CDR1 and CDR2: WNHNN, SYGVQD (reference sequence). CDR3 sequence (DNA): TGCGCCAGCAGCACAGGGGGTTCCACCGGGGAGCTGTTTTTT. It specifies CASSTGGSTGELFF.

Only a few counts were recorded for this clonotype. The rearrangement links TRBV4-1 to TRBJ1-1; 9 bases line up with TRBD1. Trimming took 3 bases from V and 5 from J; bases not matched to a gene: 7. The CDR3 consists of 15 residues. Germline V gene data show CDR1 as MGHRA and CDR2 as YSYEKL. CDR3 in DNA: TGCGCCAGCAGCCAGGCAGGGACAGGGAAGACTGAAGCTTTCTTT. This gives the protein CASSQAGTGKTEAFF.

The chain carries TRBV10-3 and TRBJ1-1, with 8 bases aligning to TRBD1. V trimming: 7 bases; J trimming: 5 bases; junction bases outside the gene matches: 9. The CDR3 covers 14 residues. CDR1 and CDR2 (germline): ENHRY, SYGVKD. CDR3 DNA: TGTGCCATCAACGAGGACAGGGAAGAAACTGAAGCTTTCTTT. Translated, it gives CAINEDREETEAFF.

The table lists this clonotype with many counts. The chain joins TRBV3-1 to TRBJ2-7; a possible D gene is TRBD2 (5 bases). Germline lookup yields CDR1 LGHDT and CDR2 YNNKEL (reference sequence). The CDR3 is made up of 16 amino acids. The V gene lost 1 base and the J gene lost 3 bases, with 16 bases spanning the gap. The DNA for the CDR3 is TGTGCCAGCAGCCAAGTCTCACCCCTCGGGGTCTACGAGCAGTACTTC. This sequence encodes CASSQVSPLGVYEQYF.

The sample holds a few counts of this clonotype. V gene TRBV21-1 combines with J gene TRBJ2-1; the D call in the table, TRBD1, was not verified against the DNA. TRBV21-1 is marked as a pseudogene. This CDR3 is built from 17 residues. The CDR3 sequence is CASSKALLVGTHNEQFF. The CDR3 nucleotides read TGTGCCAGCAGCAAAGCCCTCCTCGTCGGGACCCACAATGAGCAGTTCTTC.